Listed here are 29 T cell receptor beta chains from one sample, sequenced in a study of patients and donors after allogeneic stem cell transplantation. Using its own MiXCR run on the RT-PCR reads, TCRdb lists one record per CDR3 protein. The sample lists roughly 940,000 distinct CDR3 sequences; 18% were seen once. The sequenced sample was blood, either unsorted or a sorted T cell fraction (not recorded which). The receptors stem from a human donor who was either an allogeneic HSCT recipient or a stem cell or donor lymphocyte infusion donor (not recorded which). It is not recorded whose cells these are; they may come from a transplant donor.

This sequence joins TRBV2 and TRBJ1-1; the D is unclear. Germline CDR1 reads SNHLY; CDR2 reads FYNNEI. Trimming left V 10 bases short and J 0 bases short, with 18 bases between. CDR3 length: 15 residues. The chain's CDR3 is CATRDYSIMNTEAFF. As DNA, the CDR3 is TGTGCCACCAGAGACTACAGTATCATGAACACTGAAGCTTTCTTT.

This clonotype was detected a few times. The chain employs TRBV20-1 and TRBJ2-3, with 10 bases lining up with TRBD2. From germline, CDR1 is DFQATT and CDR2 SNEGSKA (reference sequence). The junction had 11 bases not matched to a gene; V was cut back by 3 bases and J by 8 bases. This CDR3 comprises 15 residues. The CDR3 loop reads CSASRLAGAPGTQYF. CDR3 nucleotide sequence: TGCAGTGCTAGTCGGCTAGCGGGGGCCCCGGGTACGCAGTATTTT.

The chain uses TRBV13 and TRBJ2-7; D may be TRBD1 (5 bases). V shed 5 bases and J shed 2 bases, with 16 bases lying between them. Germline CDR1 and CDR2: PRHDT and FYEKMQ (reference sequence). This CDR3 has 15 amino acids. Here the CDR3 DNA reads TGTGCCAGCAGCCCCCCGAGGACACTTACCTACGAGCAGTACTTC. Its translation: CASSPPRTLTYEQYF.

This clonotype was counted between two and nine times. The V gene is TRBV30, the J gene TRBJ1-2, with D unclear. With 0 bases removed from V and 2 bases from J, the gap between germline ends came to 10 bases. CDR3 length: 14 residues. The germline CDR1 and CDR2 sequences are GTSNPN and SVGIG (reference sequence). This CDR3 is CAWSVGWANYGYTF. For the CDR3, the DNA is TGTGCCTGGAGTGTTGGGTGGGCAAACTATGGCTACACCTTC. The full variable domain, completed using reference TRBV30 and TRBJ1-2, is SQTIHQWPATLVQPVGSPLSLECTVEGTSNPNLYWYRQAAGRGLQLLFYSVGIGQISSEVPQNLSASRPQDRQFILSSKKLLLSDSGFYLCAWSVGWANYGYTFGSGTRLTVV.

This clonotype was seen at least ten times. The chain combines TRBV29-1 with TRBJ1-1; D may be TRBD1 (5 bases). Trimming shortened V by 3 bases and J by 4 bases, and 15 bases separated the two germline ends. This CDR3 is 14 amino acids long. The germline CDR1 and CDR2 sequences are SQVTM and ANQGSEA. Here the CDR3 reads CSVDGTEGSTEAFF. In DNA form, the CDR3 reads TGCAGCGTTGACGGAACAGAGGGGAGCACTGAAGCTTTCTTT.

The CDR3: CASSFSGRGDTQYF. CDR3 coding DNA: TGTGCCAGCAGCTTTAGCGGGAGAGGGGATACGCAGTATTTT. This sequence joins TRBV7-3 and TRBJ2-3; TRBD2 matches at 9 bases. This CDR3 has 14 amino acids. V was pared by 3 bases and J by 6 bases, with 4 bases of the junction left unmatched. Germline V gene data show CDR1 as SGHTA and CDR2 as FQGTGA.

The chain employs TRBV5-5 and TRBJ2-7, with 7 positions matching TRBD1. CDR1 is SGHKS, CDR2 YYEKEE, per germline (reference sequence). Losses at the gene ends were 1 base for V and 1 base for J; bases not matched to a gene: 5. CDR3 length: 15 residues. The CDR3 DNA reads as TGTGCCAGCAGCTTGTCCGGGACAGTTTCCTACGAGCAGTACTTC. Its translation is CASSLSGTVSYEQYF.

This clonotype showed up just a few times. V is TRBV9 and J is TRBJ1-2, with 7 bases identical to TRBD1. V was clipped by 4 bases and J by 3 bases; unmatched bases: 9. CDR1 and CDR2 from the germline V gene are SGDLS and YYNGEE. The length of the CDR3 is 15 residues. The CDR3 spells CASSSTPGTDYGYTF. CDR3 nucleotide sequence: TGTGCCAGCAGCTCTACCCCCGGGACAGACTATGGCTACACCTTC.

This clonotype was detected a few times. The chain recombines TRBV12-3 or TRBV12-4 with TRBJ1-2, with D perhaps TRBD1 (6 bases). V lost 5 bases, J lost 2 bases, and 18 bases lay in between. The CDR3 has 16 amino acids. The CDR3 is CASSPQGNSPNYGYTF. CDR3 coding DNA: TGTGCCAGCAGTCCTCAGGGGAACTCTCCCAACTATGGCTACACCTTC.

The sample holds a few counts of this clonotype. The chain joins TRBV20-1 to TRBJ1-6; 7 nucleotides line up with TRBD1. The CDR3 sequence is 17 residues long. The ends lost 3 bases at V and 0 bases at J; junction bases unmatched: 8. Per germline, CDR1 DFQATT and CDR2 SNEGSKA (reference sequence). CDR3 amino acids: CSARPQGDSSYNSPLHF. CDR3 in DNA: TGCAGTGCTAGGCCCCAGGGGGACAGCTCCTATAATTCACCCCTCCACTTT.

This rearrangement joins TRBV5-4 to TRBJ1-2; no firm D call. The germline V gene encodes CDR1 SGHNT and CDR2 YYREEE (reference sequence). Trimming shortened V by 4 bases and J by 4 bases, and 17 bases separated the two germline ends. The CDR3 contains 15 residues. The CDR3 loop reads CASSPLVLEPYGYTF. CDR3 DNA sequence: TGTGCCAGCAGCCCGCTGGTCCTTGAGCCCTATGGCTACACCTTC.

The rearrangement links TRBV12-3 or TRBV12-4 to TRBJ2-2, with unresolved D. V was pared by 3 bases and J by 3 bases, with 11 bases between. CDR3 length equals 15 residues. The CDR3 reads CASSFRTRHTGELFF. DNA of the CDR3: TGTGCCAGCAGTTTTAGGACCAGACACACCGGGGAGCTGTTTTTT.

With respect to this clonotype: The junction shows a germline mismatch at one end, possibly a read error. This chain uses TRBV3-1 with TRBJ2-7; 7 bases line up with TRBD1. Germline V CDR1 and CDR2: LGHDT, YNNKEL (reference sequence). This CDR3 has 13 residues. CDR3: CASGHGQAYEQYF. In DNA form, the CDR3 reads TGTGCCAGCGGCCATGGACAGGCCTACGAGCAGTACTTC.

This rearrangement joins TRBV7-3 to TRBJ2-1, with 8 bases lining up with TRBD2. The germline gives CDR1 SGHTA, CDR2 FQGTGA. This CDR3 contains 14 residues. The ends lost 5 bases at V and 8 bases at J; junction bases unmatched: 8. CDR3: CASSRGTSGDEQFF. The CDR3 DNA is TGTGCCAGCAGCCGGGGGACTAGTGGGGATGAGCAGTTCTTC.

This clonotype was found many times. This rearrangement joins TRBV2 to TRBJ2-5; D gene uncertain. This CDR3 spans 10 amino acids. The germline V gene encodes CDR1 SNHLY and CDR2 FYNNEI. Trimming left V 5 bases short and J 5 bases short, with 3 bases between. CDR3 nucleotides: TGTGCCAGCAGTACGGAGACCCAGTACTTC. Protein: CASSTETQYF.

This chain uses TRBV12-3 or TRBV12-4 with TRBJ1-5, with D tentatively TRBD1 (6 bases). V was trimmed by 3 bases and J by 5 bases, leaving 11 bases between them. CDR3 length: 14 residues. The CDR3 spells CASSFRDTYQPQHF. The CDR3 DNA sequence: TGTGCCAGCAGTTTCCGGGACACCTATCAGCCCCAGCATTTT.

The V and J genes are TRBV7-8 and TRBJ2-3; the D gene is possibly TRBD2 (5 bases). This CDR3 spans 16 amino acids. Looked up from germline, CDR1 is SGHVS and CDR2 is FQNEAQ. V was clipped by 8 bases and J by 0 bases, with 18 bases between them. The CDR3 DNA reads as TGTGCCAGCGGCTCCCTAGCTGTTCTCAGCACAGATACGCAGTATTTT. Its protein product is CASGSLAVLSTDTQYF.

The rearrangement uses TRBV27 and TRBJ1-5, with 7 bases fitting TRBD1. The V and J ends lost 4 bases and 1 base, in that order; junction bases with no gene match: 13. CDR3 length: 18 residues. Germline V lookup: CDR1 MNHEY, CDR2 SMNVEV (reference sequence). CDR3 region: CASSSWAPRGISNQPQHF. The CDR3, as DNA: TGTGCCAGCAGTTCTTGGGCACCCAGGGGGATAAGCAATCAGCCCCAGCATTTT.

This clonotype was observed at least ten times. CDR3 protein: CASSSASGRTDTQYF. Here the CDR3 DNA reads TGCGCCAGCAGCTCCGCCAGCGGCCGCACAGATACGCAGTATTTT. V gene TRBV5-1 combines with J gene TRBJ2-3, with a weak D call TRBD2 (5 bases). Trimming shortened V by 3 bases and J by 1 base, and 12 bases separated the two germline ends. This CDR3 has 15 residues. Germline V lookup: CDR1 SGHRS, CDR2 YFSETQ.

This clonotype was observed a handful of times. The chain recombines TRBV12-3 or TRBV12-4 with TRBJ2-2, with D unclear. V was cut by 7 bases and J by 2 bases, with 8 bases left in between. This CDR3 spans 13 amino acids. CDR3 residues: CASTHLNTGELFF. The CDR3 DNA reads TGTGCCAGCACCCATCTTAACACCGGGGAGCTGTTTTTT.

This clonotype has just a few counts. The chain recombines TRBV7-2 with TRBJ1-2; weak D call: TRBD1 (5 bases). V was cut by 5 bases and J by 8 bases, with 15 bases left in between. The CDR3 sequence is 13 residues long. CDR1 SGHTA and CDR2 FQGNSA come from the germline V gene. The CDR3 nucleotides read TGTGCCAGCAGCCGATACAGAGGGGACGGCTACACCTTC. Translation gives CASSRYRGDGYTF. Full variable domain (outside the CDR3, taken from reference TRBV7-2 and TRBJ1-2): GAGVSQSPSNKVTEKGKDVELRCDPISGHTALYWYRQSLGQGLEFLIYFQGNSAPDKSGLPSDRFSAERTGGSVSTLTIQRTQQEDSAVYLCASSRYRGDGYTFGSGTRLTVV.

The chain links TRBV30 to TRBJ2-3, with D unclear. CDR3 size: 13 residues. The germline gives CDR1 GTSNPN, CDR2 SVGIG (reference sequence). Trimming removed 2 bases at V and 3 bases at J, with 9 bases between. CDR3 protein: CAWSSRVTDTQYF. CDR3 DNA sequence: TGTGCCTGGAGTTCCCGTGTTACAGATACGCAGTATTTT.

There are many counts of this clonotype. The rearrangement links TRBV12-3 or TRBV12-4 to TRBJ2-1; possible D gene TRBD1, 5 bases. The CDR3 covers 12 residues. Trimming took 8 bases from V and 9 from J, leaving 14 bases between them. The CDR3 DNA follows: TGTGCCAGCGGGGCAGGGTCGTTTGAGCAGTTCTTC. This encodes CASGAGSFEQFF.

The chain is built from TRBV4-1 and TRBJ2-5; D perhaps matches TRBD2 (5 bases). V dropped 1 base and J dropped 0 bases, with 15 bases sitting between them. The germline CDR1 and CDR2 sequences are MGHRA and YSYEKL. The CDR3 runs 17 residues. The CDR3 sequence: CASSQGAGGTYQETQYF. CDR3 nucleotide sequence: TGCGCCAGCAGCCAAGGCGCGGGCGGCACGTACCAAGAGACCCAGTACTTC.

The table lists this clonotype with a few counts. The V gene is TRBV20-1, the J gene TRBJ1-5, with a possible D match to TRBD1 (5 bases). Germline lookup yields CDR1 DFQATT and CDR2 SNEGSKA (reference sequence). Deletions cut 1 base from V and 6 bases from J, with 19 bases between. This CDR3 is built from 16 residues. CDR3: CSARGDPLLWRQPQHF. CDR3 DNA sequence: TGCAGTGCTAGAGGGGACCCCCTCCTTTGGCGTCAGCCCCAGCATTTT.

This clonotype was found a few times. The chain carries TRBV7-9 and TRBJ2-7; TRBD2 aligns across 9 bases. V gave up 5 bases and J gave up 7 bases; unmatched junction bases: 9. The CDR3 covers 14 residues. Germline values: CDR1 SEHNR, CDR2 FQNEAQ (reference sequence). CDR3 in amino acids: CASSPVAGAQEQYF. CDR3 nucleotide sequence: TGTGCCAGCAGCCCCGTAGCGGGGGCGCAGGAGCAGTACTTC. The full variable domain, in which reference TRBV7-9 and TRBJ2-7 provide the parts outside the CDR3, is DTGVSQNPRHKITKRGQNVTFRCDPISEHNRLYWYRQTLGQGPEFLTYFQNEAQLEKSRLLSDRFSAERPKGSFSTLEIQRTEQGDSAMYLCASSPVAGAQEQYFGPGTRLTVT.

V is TRBV6-1 and J is TRBJ2-3; 9 nucleotides align to TRBD2. Germline CDR1 reads MNHNS; CDR2 reads SASEGT. V was clipped by 8 bases and J by 4 bases; unmatched bases: 10. This CDR3 contains 15 residues. CDR3 sequence: CASSGAGGLADTQYF. The CDR3 nucleotides read TGTGCCAGCTCTGGGGCGGGAGGGTTGGCAGATACGCAGTATTTT.

The chain links TRBV12-3 or TRBV12-4 to TRBJ2-6, with D uncertain. Trimming stripped 2 bases from V and 0 bases from J, with 5 bases between. The CDR3 totals 15 residues. The CDR3 sequence: CASSLKPSGANVLTF. The CDR3 DNA sequence: TGTGCCAGCAGTTTAAAGCCCTCTGGGGCCAACGTCCTGACTTTC.

This sequence joins TRBV5-1 and TRBJ1-6; D perhaps matches TRBD1 (5 bases). Trimming took 6 bases from V and 7 from J, leaving 11 bases between them. Germline V gene lookup returns CDR1 SGHRS and CDR2 YFSETQ. The CDR3 has 13 residues. This chain's CDR3 is CASKQDQNSPLHF. The CDR3 DNA reads TGCGCCAGCAAACAGGACCAGAATTCACCCCTCCACTTT.